This TCR beta chain was found in a study of shared clonotypes between healthy human individuals. Assay: immunoSEQ multiplex PCR; the TCRdb copy retains only in-frame clones and omits some. The sample lists approximately 530,000 clones; 96% were seen once. CDR1 is SNHLY and CDR2 is FYNNEI in the germline V gene. CDR3 length equals 15 residues. The V and J ends lost 5 bases and 0 bases respectively, with 13 bases between them. Sequencing was carried out using naive CD4+ T cells sorted from blood. Regarding subset: CD45RA+ positively selected. The chain joins TRBV2 to TRBJ1-1, with D hard to call. The sequence was obtained from a woman aged 30 to 39 in good health. CDR3 nucleotides: TGTGCCAGCAGTTTTAAAGGCAGGTTGAACACTGAAGCTTTCTTT. This sequence encodes CASSFKGRLNTEAFF.